Below are 25 T cell receptor beta chains sequenced from a single sample in a study of monozygotic twins with inflammatory bowel disease. For each CDR3 protein, TCRdb gives one entry from its re-call of the 5' RACE reads, without DNA. The clone table shows 330,000 or so distinct CDR3 sequences, with the ten largest holding approximately 2%. The sequenced sample consisted of blood. These receptors all come from a human donor with ulcerative colitis or Crohn's disease, or a healthy co-twin of an affected twin (not recorded which).

V is TRBV6-2 or TRBV6-3 and J is TRBJ2-7. The CDR3 covers 12 residues. Germline loops: CDR1 MNHEY, CDR2 SVGEGT. This CDR3 is CASMLASYEQYF.

V gene TRBV3-1 combines with J gene TRBJ2-7; TCRdb calls TRBD2, which cannot be checked without DNA. The length of the CDR3 is 15 residues. Germline V gives CDR1 LGHDT, CDR2 YNNKEL (reference sequence). Here the CDR3 reads CASSSRASGSLEQYF.

The V and J genes are TRBV6-6 and TRBJ2-3; there is no DNA to check the TCRdb D call of TRBD1. The V gene's germline CDR1 is MNHNY and CDR2 SVGAGI (reference sequence). This CDR3 has 13 residues. CDR3 in amino acids: CARGQGRADTQYF.

The gene calls are TRBV29-1 and TRBJ2-1; the TCRdb D gene call, TRBD2, has no DNA to confirm it. Germline loops: CDR1 SQVTM, CDR2 ANQGSEA. This CDR3 is built from 12 residues. The CDR3 sequence is CSVRGGRNEQFF.

The CDR3 reads CASSLGGSRASSYNEQFF. The chain is built from TRBV5-1 and TRBJ2-1; with no DNA, the TCRdb D assignment of TRBD1 cannot be verified. Germline loops: CDR1 SGHRS, CDR2 YFSETQ. The CDR3 length is 18 residues.

This chain joins TRBV19 and TRBJ2-2. Looked up from germline, CDR1 is LNHDA and CDR2 is SQIVND (reference sequence). The CDR3 consists of 12 residues. The CDR3 loop reads CASSILSGELFF.

This sequence joins TRBV29-1 and TRBJ2-2; TCRdb's assignment of TRBD2 cannot be checked, as there is no DNA. The CDR3 is made up of 14 amino acids. Germline CDR1 reads SQVTM; CDR2 reads ANQGSEA. The CDR3 spells CSVGLAGNAGELFF.

V and J are TRBV7-2 and TRBJ1-2; the D gene TCRdb calls, TRBD1, cannot be checked with no DNA. CDR1 and CDR2 from the germline V gene are SGHTA and FQGNSA. This CDR3 contains 14 residues. The CDR3 protein is CASSPTGSLYGYTF. Complete variable domain (other parts from reference TRBV7-2 and TRBJ1-2): GAGVSQSPSNKVTEKGKDVELRCDPISGHTALYWYRQSLGQGLEFLIYFQGNSAPDKSGLPSDRFSAERTGGSVSTLTIQRTQQEDSAVYLCASSPTGSLYGYTFGSGTRLTVV.

The CDR3 loop reads CASSLVPGTEAFF. V is TRBV6-1 and J is TRBJ1-1. Germline CDR1 is MNHNS and CDR2 is SASEGT. The CDR3 contains 13 residues.

The rearrangement joins TRBV5-1 to TRBJ1-1. The germline CDR1 and CDR2 sequences are SGHRS and YFSETQ. This CDR3 region has 16 residues. The CDR3: CASSLATDGRGTEAFF.

This chain links TRBV5-1 with TRBJ2-7; the TRBD1 assignment by TCRdb is unverifiable without DNA. The CDR3 is 20 residues long. Germline CDR1 SGHRS, CDR2 YFSETQ. The CDR3 loop is CASSIRTGGRLVLSSYEQYF.

The chain combines TRBV7-2 with TRBJ1-1. The germline CDR1 and CDR2 sequences are SGHTA and FQGNSA. The CDR3 has 14 amino acids. This CDR3 is CASSLDFTAQQAFF.

This chain uses TRBV5-4 with TRBJ2-1; the D call of TRBD1 rests on TCRdb alone, since no DNA is present to check it. The CDR3 totals 15 residues. The germline V gene encodes CDR1 SGHNT and CDR2 YYREEE (reference sequence). CDR3 loop: CASSPQGTLYNEQFF.

The chain links TRBV4-3 to TRBJ2-7. Germline lookup yields CDR1 LGHNA and CDR2 YSLEER. The CDR3 extends over 16 amino acids. The CDR3: CASSQDFRTSSYEQYF.

The chain is built from TRBV11-2 and TRBJ2-7. Per the germline V gene, CDR1 is SGHAT and CDR2 is FQNNGV. The CDR3 length is 13 residues. Here the CDR3 reads CASSFPGLPEQYF.

The gene calls are TRBV28 and TRBJ1-1; TCRdb proposes TRBD1, but this gene call is untestable without DNA. Germline loops: CDR1 MDHEN, CDR2 SYDVKM. This CDR3 has 17 residues. This CDR3 reads CASSLFGGGEVNTEAFF. Combining the CDR3 with reference TRBV28 and TRBJ1-1 gives the whole variable domain DVKVTQSSRYLVKRTGEKVFLECVQDMDHENMFWYRQDPGLGLRLIYFSYDVKMKEKGDIPEGYSVSREKKERFSLILESASTNQTSMYLCASSLFGGGEVNTEAFFGQGTRLTVV.

J is TRBJ2-2 and V is TRBV15; TCRdb outputs TRBD2, but without DNA this stays unchecked. Per germline, CDR1 LNHNV and CDR2 YYDKDF (reference sequence). The CDR3 is 14 residues long. The chain's CDR3 is CATSKDFNTGELFF. The full variable domain, in which reference TRBV15 and TRBJ2-2 provide the parts outside the CDR3, is DAMVIQNPRYQVTQFGKPVTLSCSQTLNHNVMYWYQQKSSQAPKLLFHYYDKDFNNEADTPDNFQSRRPNTSFCFLDIRSPGLGDTAMYLCATSKDFNTGELFFGEGSRLTVL.

The rearrangement joins TRBV20-1 to TRBJ2-1; TCRdb outputs TRBD1, but without DNA this stays unchecked. This CDR3 is 12 amino acids long. Germline-derived CDR1 and CDR2 are DFQATT and SNEGSKA (reference sequence). The CDR3 sequence is CSARAPGDEQFF.

The chain joins TRBV20-1 to TRBJ1-2; TCRdb gives TRBD1 as the D gene, but with no DNA this cannot be confirmed. The CDR3 is 12 amino acids. Germline CDR1 reads DFQATT; CDR2 reads SNEGSKA (reference sequence). CDR3 sequence reads: CRAGQGEYGYTF.

The rearrangement joins TRBV29-1 to TRBJ1-5; with no DNA, the TCRdb D assignment of TRBD1 cannot be verified. The CDR3 has 13 amino acids. The germline V gene has CDR1 SQVTM and CDR2 ANQGSEA. This chain's CDR3 is CSVASGGDQPQHF.

The chain links TRBV29-1 to TRBJ2-2; the D gene TCRdb calls, TRBD1, cannot be checked with no DNA. The germline gives CDR1 SQVTM, CDR2 ANQGSEA. This CDR3 comprises 15 residues. The CDR3 spells CSVHPGTGVSGELFF.

The chain joins TRBV6-5 to TRBJ2-5; TCRdb gives TRBD1 as the D gene, but with no DNA this cannot be confirmed. Germline V gene data show CDR1 as MNHEY and CDR2 as SVGAGI. The CDR3 extends over 15 amino acids. The CDR3 loop reads CASSYFPGGQETQYF.

The rearrangement uses TRBV7-2 and TRBJ2-7. The CDR3 consists of 12 residues. Germline CDR1 SGHTA, CDR2 FQGNSA. CDR3 residues: CASSLDGGEQYF.

This chain connects TRBV5-1 to TRBJ1-5. From germline, CDR1 is SGHRS and CDR2 YFSETQ. The CDR3 length is 13 residues. Here the CDR3 reads CASSLGLDQPQQF.

The V and J genes are TRBV3-1 and TRBJ1-1; TCRdb's D call of TRBD1 is untestable without DNA. Germline V gene lookup returns CDR1 LGHDT and CDR2 YNNKEL (reference sequence). CDR3 length equals 16 residues. The CDR3 spells CASSSPWFRGNTEAFF. The entire variable domain, with the rest obtained from reference TRBV3-1 and TRBJ1-1, is as follows: DTAVSQTPKYLVTQMGNDKSIKCEQNLGHDTMYWYKQDSKKFLKIMFSYNNKELIINETVPNRFSPKSPDKAHLNLHINSLELGDSAVYFCASSSPWFRGNTEAFFGQGTRLTVV.